The present entry profiles one T cell receptor (beta chain) with its context. Deletions cut 7 bases from V and 7 bases from J, with 8 bases between. CDR3 length: 12 residues. Germline V gene data show CDR1 as MNHNY and CDR2 as SVGAGI (reference sequence). The data derive from a study of T-cell reconstitution after alpha-beta-depleted transplantation in children. Unique molecular identifiers were incorporated when the TCRbeta library was constructed. One entry per CDR3 protein, called by TCRdb with MiXCR from the PCR reads. The sample shows some 400,000 distinct CDR3 sequences, roughly 22% of them seen only once.

The sequences come from PBMCs from the stem cell graft donor, collected from the stem cell graft. The receptor was isolated from a human donor who donated a stem cell graft to a child with acute myeloid leukemia. The rearrangement joins TRBV6-6 to TRBJ1-6; D uncertain. In nucleotides, the CDR3 is TGTGCCAGCACAGTCGGAAATTCACCCCTCCACTTT. Its translation is CASTVGNSPLHF.